These 25 T cell receptor beta chains were sequenced from one sample in a study of shared clonotypes between healthy human individuals. This table comes from immunoSEQ multiplex PCR, and its TCRdb copy is limited to in-frame clones, with some not included. The sample consists of 2,500,000 or so clones, roughly 93% of them appearing once. The sample taken for sequencing was naive CD4+ T cells from PBMCs. This sample's subset: CD45RA+ positively selected. These receptors were collected from a young man in good health. Some clones in this sample may be carry-over from other donors' samples.

The CDR3 sequence: CASSVGQSRDEQYF. For the CDR3, the DNA is TGTGCCAGCAGCGTGGGCCAGTCACGGGACGAGCAGTACTTC. The rearrangement uses TRBV28 and TRBJ2-7; D uncertain. The CDR3 totals 14 residues. CDR1 and CDR2 (germline): MDHEN, SYDVKM. The germline V and J ends were trimmed by 6 bases and 5 bases, with 17 bases remaining between them.

The chain has TRBV4-1 and TRBJ1-3, with D hard to call. The germline gives CDR1 MGHRA, CDR2 YSYEKL. The ends were cut back, 1 base at V and 0 bases at J, with 4 bases in the middle. This CDR3 contains 14 residues. CDR3 sequence reads: CASSQGLSGNTIYF. In DNA, the CDR3 is TGCGCCAGCAGCCAAGGGCTCTCTGGAAACACCATATATTTT.

Notes on this clone: Other DNA sequences from this sample encode an identical CDR3 as well. This rearrangement joins TRBV28 to TRBJ1-2; no clear D. V lost 1 base, J lost 8 bases, and 8 bases lay in between. CDR1 and CDR2 from the germline V gene are MDHEN and SYDVKM. CDR3 length: 12 residues. This CDR3 is CASSLYGVGYTF. The CDR3, as DNA: TGTGCCAGCAGTTTATATGGGGTAGGCTACACCTTC.

The chain is built from TRBV6-1 and TRBJ2-5, with D perhaps matching TRBD2 (5 bases). Germline V lookup: CDR1 MNHNS, CDR2 SASEGT. V was shortened by 2 bases and J by 7 bases, with 17 bases between the two germline ends. The length of the CDR3 is 15 residues. Here the CDR3 reads CASSEKESVRGTQYF. As DNA, the CDR3 is TGTGCCAGCAGTGAAAAGGAGTCAGTCCGGGGGACCCAGTACTTC.

With regard to this clone: This sample includes further DNA sequences coding for the same CDR3. V usage is TRBV7-9 and J usage is TRBJ1-1; D possibly corresponds to TRBD1 (5 bases). Trimming pared 5 bases from V and 7 bases from J, leaving 8 bases between. In germline, CDR1 is SEHNR, CDR2 FQNEAQ (reference sequence). The CDR3 consists of 11 residues. The CDR3 coding sequence is TGTGCCAGCAGCCGGGGACTTGAAGCTTTCTTT. Translation gives CASSRGLEAFF.

The chain couples TRBV9 to TRBJ2-1; D unresolved. V was pared by 0 bases and J by 9 bases, with 7 bases between. CDR3 size: 12 residues. The germline V gene encodes CDR1 SGDLS and CDR2 YYNGEE. CDR3 nucleotide sequence: TGTGCCAGCAGCGTAGATCATGGTGAGCAGTTCTTC. Its protein product is CASSVDHGEQFF.

This rearrangement joins TRBV27 to TRBJ1-2, with 7 bases fitting TRBD1. Germline loops: CDR1 MNHEY, CDR2 SMNVEV (reference sequence). This CDR3 comprises 13 residues. Trimming removed 6 bases from V and 7 bases from J; junction bases left unmatched: 8. CDR3 amino acids: CASSLQGPFGYTF. The CDR3 region has the DNA TGTGCCAGCAGCCTACAGGGGCCTTTTGGCTACACCTTC.

Here the CDR3 reads CASSSQGPGNTIYF. CDR3 nucleotide sequence: TGTGCCAGCAGTTCGCAGGGTCCTGGAAACACCATATATTTT. The J gene is TRBJ1-3, the V gene TRBV27, with D perhaps matching TRBD1 (5 bases). Germline lookup yields CDR1 MNHEY and CDR2 SMNVEV (reference sequence). V was shortened by 4 bases and J by 2 bases, with 9 bases between the two germline ends. The CDR3 contains 14 residues.

This chain joins TRBV7-6 and TRBJ2-3; 12 bases map to TRBD2. Trimming at V came to 6 bases and at J to 5 bases, leaving 0 bases not matched to a gene. Germline CDR1 reads SGHVS; CDR2 reads FNYEAQ. The CDR3 extends over 13 amino acids. The CDR3 loop reads CASRGLAGDTQYF. The DNA for the CDR3 is TGTGCCAGCAGGGGACTAGCGGGAGATACGCAGTATTTT. Variable domain in full (rest from reference TRBV7-6 and TRBJ2-3): GAGVSQSPRYKVTKRGQDVALRCDPISGHVSLYWYRQALGQGPEFLTYFNYEAQQDKSGLPNDRFSAERPEGSISTLTIQRTEQRDSAMYRCASRGLAGDTQYFGPGTRLTVL.

Comment on this clone: The junction does not match germline at one end; this may be a read error. Other DNA sequences in the same sample also yield this CDR3. The V call is TRBV7-3, the J call TRBJ2-7, with a possible D match to TRBD1 (5 bases). The germline gives CDR1 SGHTA, CDR2 FQGTGA. The CDR3 loop spans 13 amino acids. For the CDR3, the DNA is TGTGCCAGCAGCTCAGGGTTTTCGGACGAGCAGTACTTT. This translates into CASSSGFSDEQYF.

About this clone: Within the sample, other DNA sequences also encode this same CDR3. The chain carries TRBV28 and TRBJ2-5, with TRBD1 matching over 11 bases. The DNA matches TRBJ2-7 better at its end, which makes the J call doubtful. The CDR3 has 14 residues. Germline-derived CDR1 and CDR2 are MDHEN and SYDVKM. CDR3 residues: CASSWTGGGYEQYF. The CDR3 DNA is TGTGCCAGCAGTTGGACAGGGGGCGGCTACGAGCAGTACTTC.

This rearrangement joins TRBV30 to TRBJ2-2, with 7 positions matching TRBD1. Trimming at V came to 4 bases and at J to 3 bases, leaving 11 bases not matched to a gene. The CDR3 consists of 16 residues. The germline CDR1 and CDR2 sequences are GTSNPN and SVGIG (reference sequence). CDR3 residues: CAWKLHRDSYTGELFF. The CDR3 nucleotides read TGTGCCTGGAAACTCCACCGGGACAGCTACACCGGGGAGCTGTTTTTT.

This chain joins TRBV10-1 and TRBJ2-1; tentatively, D is TRBD1 or TRBD2 (7 bases each). V was pared by 4 bases and J by 0 bases, with 22 bases between. Germline V gene data show CDR1 as WNHNN and CDR2 as SYGVQD (reference sequence). This CDR3 contains 19 residues. In nucleotides, the CDR3 is TGCGCCAGCAGTGGGGGGGGACAGCGCCAGGGGGACTCCTACAATGAGCAGTTCTTC. This translates into CASSGGGQRQGDSYNEQFF.

The rearrangement uses TRBV7-2 and TRBJ1-1, with 7 nucleotides matching TRBD1. The CDR3 is made up of 15 amino acids. Germline values: CDR1 SGHTA, CDR2 FQGNSA. The trim removed 1 base at V and 4 bases at J, leaving 6 bases unmatched. This CDR3 reads CASSLVRGGLTEAFF. CDR3 DNA: TGTGCCAGCAGCTTAGTCAGGGGGGGACTCACTGAAGCTTTCTTT.

The chain couples TRBV28 to TRBJ1-2; D is unclear. The CDR3 covers 14 residues. Germline values: CDR1 MDHEN, CDR2 SYDVKM. V was shortened by 5 bases and J by 5 bases, with 15 bases between the two germline ends. CDR3 coding DNA: TGTGCCAGCAGTCTTGAACTCCCGGGGTATGGCTACACCTTC. Encoded protein: CASSLELPGYGYTF.

A word on this clone: This specimen includes other DNA sequences encoding the same CDR3. The rearrangement uses TRBV5-1 and TRBJ2-7; the match to TRBD1 covers 7 bases. Per the germline V gene, CDR1 is SGHRS and CDR2 is YFSETQ. The CDR3 extends over 14 amino acids. J was trimmed by 3 bases and V by 0 bases; bases with no gene match: 3. CDR3 nucleotide sequence: TGCGCCAGCAGCTTGGGACAGGGAGTCTACGAGCAGTACTTC. Its protein is CASSLGQGVYEQYF.

This clone was counted only a few times. The chain is built from TRBV5-1 and TRBJ1-2, with unresolved D. Trimming pared 4 bases from V and 8 bases from J, leaving 12 bases between. CDR1 SGHRS and CDR2 YFSETQ come from the germline V gene. The CDR3 has 12 residues. The CDR3 DNA follows: TGCGCCAGCAGCGTGGACCTCGGGGGCTACACCTTC. Its translation: CASSVDLGGYTF.

As to this clone: Additional DNA sequences in this sample encode the identical CDR3. The CDR3 nucleotides are TGTGCCAGCAGTCTAGGACAGGGTGGACCCCAGCATTTT. Its translation is CASSLGQGGPQHF. The J gene is TRBJ1-5, the V gene TRBV28, with TRBD1 identical over 8 bases. The CDR3 has 13 residues. Per germline, CDR1 MDHEN and CDR2 SYDVKM. J was trimmed by 10 bases and V by 5 bases; bases with no gene match: 7.

This clone was recorded only once. The V gene is TRBV11-3, the J gene TRBJ2-3; D is ambiguous. V was trimmed by 1 base and J by 1 base, leaving 12 bases between them. CDR1 and CDR2 from the germline V gene are SGHNT and YENEEA. CDR3 size: 16 residues. Here the CDR3 reads CASSLGVSPRTDTQYF. In DNA, the CDR3 is TGTGCCAGCAGCTTAGGGGTCTCCCCGCGCACAGATACGCAGTATTTT.

V is TRBV28 and J is TRBJ2-1, with TRBD1 matching 8 bases. Trimming removed 3 bases from V and 7 bases from J; junction bases left unmatched: 14. The CDR3 spans 17 residues. Germline CDR1 reads MDHEN; CDR2 reads SYDVKM. CDR3 sequence (DNA): TGTGCCAGCAGTTTTCCCCTCTCCCCAGGGGGCAGGAATGAGCAGTTCTTC. Translated, it gives CASSFPLSPGGRNEQFF.

This clone has a single count. The genes are TRBV11-2 and TRBJ2-7; 7 bases line up with TRBD2. J was trimmed by 0 bases and V by 0 bases; bases with no gene match: 5. This CDR3 comprises 16 residues. Germline V CDR1 and CDR2: SGHAT, FQNNGV. CDR3 amino acids: CASSLDSGKSSYEQYF. DNA of the CDR3: TGTGCCAGCAGCTTAGACAGCGGGAAAAGCTCCTACGAGCAGTACTTC.

This chain links TRBV5-4 with TRBJ2-3; D tentatively reads TRBD1 or TRBD2 (5 bases each). V dropped 4 bases and J dropped 5 bases, with 17 bases sitting between them. The CDR3 length is 15 residues. CDR1 SGHNT and CDR2 YYREEE come from the germline V gene (reference sequence). The DNA of the CDR3 is TGTGCCAGCAGCCAGGATGGGGCTCGGGGAGATACGCAGTATTTT. This codes for CASSQDGARGDTQYF.

This sequence joins TRBV7-9 and TRBJ2-5; 7 nucleotides line up with TRBD2. The CDR3 covers 15 residues. J gave up 2 bases and V 1 base, and 4 bases lay outside the gene matches. CDR1 SEHNR and CDR2 FQNEAQ come from the germline V gene (reference sequence). The DNA of the CDR3 is TGTGCCAGCAGCTTAGGACGGGGAGGGCAAGAGACCCAGTACTTC. This codes for CASSLGRGGQETQYF.

The genes are TRBV18 and TRBJ2-5; D remains ambiguous. V was shortened by 0 bases and J by 6 bases, with 14 bases between the two germline ends. The CDR3 is made up of 15 amino acids. CDR1 KGHSH and CDR2 LQKENI come from the germline V gene. Here the CDR3 DNA reads TGTGCCAGCTCACCACCGAGCCAGAGGAAGCAGACCCAGTACTTC. It specifies CASSPPSQRKQTQYF. Variable domain in full (rest from reference TRBV18 and TRBJ2-5): NAGVMQNPRHLVRRRGQEARLRCSPMKGHSHVYWYRQLPEEGLKFMVYLQKENIIDESGMPKERFSAEFPKEGPSILRIQQVVRGDSAAYFCASSPPSQRKQTQYFGPGTRLLVL.

V gene TRBV7-9 combines with J gene TRBJ1-2; unclear D gene. The CDR3 consists of 13 residues. The V gene's germline CDR1 is SEHNR and CDR2 FQNEAQ (reference sequence). Trimming removed 1 base from V and 7 bases from J, with 10 bases in between. The CDR3 DNA follows: TGTGCCAGCAGCTTAGACGGGCGGGGTGGCTACACCTTC. Translation: CASSLDGRGGYTF.